Shown below are 10 T cell receptor beta chains from a single sample sequenced in a study of T cell responses to AZD1222 COVID-19 vaccine. The assay was immunoSEQ multiplex PCR, and TCRdb's table has in-frame clones only and misses some. This table has tens of thousands of clones, roughly 83% appearing once. Specimen: peripheral blood, collected on day 0 of AZD1222 vaccination. All receptors come from an adult in good health.

This clone came up once. The rearrangement uses TRBV7-6 and TRBJ2-3, with 9 bases aligning to TRBD2. The CDR3 extends over 16 amino acids. The V gene end was trimmed by 1 base and the J gene end by 1 base; junction bases not matched to a gene: 3. Germline assignment: CDR1 SGHVS and CDR2 FNYEAQ. The CDR3 is CASSLGASGGTDTQYF. In DNA form, the CDR3 reads TGTGCCAGCAGCTTAGGAGCTAGCGGGGGCACAGATACGCAGTATTTT.

A single count supports this clone. The gene calls are TRBV7-2 and TRBJ2-7, with a tentative D call TRBD2 (6 bases). V was shortened by 4 bases and J by 6 bases, with 19 bases between the two germline ends. The CDR3 runs to 15 residues. The germline V gene encodes CDR1 SGHTA and CDR2 FQGNSA. In DNA, the CDR3 is TGTGCCAGCAGCTCCACCGGGGGACGGACCGTCGAGCAGTACTTC. Translating it yields CASSSTGGRTVEQYF.

The chain uses TRBV7-4 and TRBJ2-7, with 9 nucleotides matching TRBD2. In germline, CDR1 is SGHVT, CDR2 SQSDAQ. V lost 1 base and J lost 2; bases outside the gene matches: 15. The CDR3 is 19 amino acids. The chain's CDR3 is CASSLDGPGAGGRPYEQYF. Here the CDR3 DNA reads TGTGCCAGCAGCTTAGATGGCCCTGGGGCGGGAGGGAGACCCTACGAGCAGTACTTC.

This chain joins TRBV23-1 and TRBJ1-4; D is unclear. TRBV23-1 carries the ORF label, with uncertain function. The CDR3 runs to 15 residues. Trimming shortened V by 8 bases and J by 5 bases, and 18 bases separated the two germline ends. In DNA form, the CDR3 reads TGCGCCAGCGCCCGAGATCCGGGGATGAATGAAAAACTGTTTTTT. Translating it yields CASARDPGMNEKLFF.

The chain has TRBV27 and TRBJ1-5; no reliable D call. In germline, CDR1 is MNHEY, CDR2 SMNVEV (reference sequence). V lost 10 bases to trimming and J lost 0 bases, with 13 bases between them. The CDR3 covers 14 residues. The CDR3 is CANRPGNSNQPQHF. CDR3 in DNA: TGTGCCAACAGACCGGGAAATAGCAATCAGCCCCAGCATTTT.

The chain has TRBV9 and TRBJ2-2; 9 positions match TRBD1. The CDR3 runs 16 residues. Germline V gives CDR1 SGDLS, CDR2 YYNGEE. With 3 bases clipped from V and 4 bases from J, the junction kept 7 bases outside the gene matches. The CDR3 spells CASSAQGQGTTGELFF. CDR3 coding DNA: TGTGCCAGCAGCGCGCAGGGACAGGGAACCACCGGGGAGCTGTTTTTT.

The chain combines TRBV6-5 with TRBJ2-7; unclear D gene. The CDR3 length is 15 residues. Germline V CDR1 and CDR2: MNHEY, SVGAGI. V was clipped by 6 bases and J by 5 bases, with 20 bases between them. The CDR3 reads CASSPTWGRAHEQYF. Written as DNA, the CDR3 is TGTGCCAGCAGCCCAACGTGGGGTCGGGCCCACGAGCAGTACTTC.

V usage is TRBV6-6 and J usage is TRBJ1-1; TRBD1 aligns across 8 bases. The CDR3 totals 15 residues. J lost 3 bases, V lost 5 bases, and 8 bases had no gene match. Per germline, CDR1 MNHNY and CDR2 SVGAGI (reference sequence). For the CDR3, the DNA is TGTGCCAGCAGTCCCGTAGGGACAGGCGACACTGAAGCTTTCTTT. This sequence encodes CASSPVGTGDTEAFF.

V usage is TRBV7-9 and J usage is TRBJ2-1, with 10 bases aligning to TRBD2. V shed 1 base, J shed 4 bases, and the junction held 1 base outside the gene matches. Germline V gene data show CDR1 as SEHNR and CDR2 as FQNEAQ (reference sequence). The CDR3 runs 15 residues. The CDR3 bases are TGTGCCAGCAGCTTAGGGACTAGCGGATACAATGAGCAGTTCTTC. This gives the protein CASSLGTSGYNEQFF.

DNA of the CDR3: TGCGCCAGCAGCTTGGGACAGGGGGCGAGGTATGAAAAACTGTTTTTT. Translating gives CASSLGQGARYEKLFF. The J gene is TRBJ1-4, the V gene TRBV5-1; 10 bases agree with TRBD1. The CDR3 contains 16 residues. J lost 6 bases, V lost 0 bases, and 5 bases had no gene match. Germline CDR1 and CDR2: SGHRS and YFSETQ.